The sequence of this T cell receptor beta chain was determined in a study of STAT5B mutations in CD4+ large granular lymphocyte leukemia. Study-level findings and limits: Without HLA matching, higher CD4+ than CD8+ T-LGLL clonality could reflect small sample size. Patient CD4-sorted repertoires looked more clonal than healthy CD4+ repertoires, even without putative leukemic clones.

Sequencing was at survey level. TCRdb's table, derived via immunoSEQ multiplex PCR, lists solely in-frame clones and lacks some. Here the sample spans approximately 23,000 clones, around 79% being singletons. This clone has a handful of counts. What it binds is unknown. The sequence derives from a human donor in good health. Sequenced material: CD4+ T cells from blood buffy coats.

This CDR3 is CASSTHHSSGNTIYF. The CDR3 DNA reads as TGTGCCAGCAGCACGCACCATTCCTCTGGAAACACCATATATTTT. V usage is TRBV5-8 and J usage is TRBJ1-3; D gene unclear. Germline CDR1 SGHTS, CDR2 YDEGEE. V was cut by 4 bases and J by 0 bases, with 11 bases left in between. CDR3 length: 15 amino acids.